This T cell receptor beta chain comes out of a study of blood T cells in healthy people across ages. A second PCR, run for about 7 to 11 cycles, used a sample-barcoded 5' primer plus a J-beta primer mix. TCRdb analysed the 5' RACE reads with MiXCR anew, one entry per CDR3 protein. The data show about 1.5 million distinct CDR3 sequences, approximately 38% seen once. This CDR3 is built from 15 residues. Germline lookup yields CDR1 MNHEY and CDR2 SMNVEV (reference sequence). V gave up 4 bases and J gave up 6 bases; unmatched junction bases: 9. As regards this clonotype: No antigen is known for it.

Findings of the study overall: It was found that TCR beta diversity correlated strongly with the percentage of naive T cells. Higher diversity and more naive CD4+ cells were features of long-lived donors, compared to aged donors.

The sequenced sample was blood. The source of this sequence is a woman aged 18-29 years in good health. The V gene is TRBV27, the J gene TRBJ2-1, with 7 bases fitting TRBD1. The CDR3 loop reads CASSSRQGDSNEQFF. CDR3 nucleotide sequence: TGTGCCAGCAGTTCGCGACAGGGTGACAGCAATGAGCAGTTCTTC.